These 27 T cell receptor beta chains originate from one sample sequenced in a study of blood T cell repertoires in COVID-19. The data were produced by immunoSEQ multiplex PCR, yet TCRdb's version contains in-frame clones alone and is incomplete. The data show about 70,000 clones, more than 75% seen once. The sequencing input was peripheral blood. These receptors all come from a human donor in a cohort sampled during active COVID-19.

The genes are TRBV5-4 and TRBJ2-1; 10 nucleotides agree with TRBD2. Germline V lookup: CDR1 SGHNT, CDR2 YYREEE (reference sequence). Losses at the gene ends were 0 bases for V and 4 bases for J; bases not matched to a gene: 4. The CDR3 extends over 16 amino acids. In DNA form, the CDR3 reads TGTGCCAGCAGCTTGGGTGGGACTAGCGCGTACAATGAGCAGTTCTTC. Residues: CASSLGGTSAYNEQFF.

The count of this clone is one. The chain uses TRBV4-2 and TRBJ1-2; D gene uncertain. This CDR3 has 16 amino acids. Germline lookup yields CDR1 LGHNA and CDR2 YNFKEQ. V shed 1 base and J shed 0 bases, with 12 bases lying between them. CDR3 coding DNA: TGTGCCAGCAGCCAAGGGAGTATAATAACTAACTATGGCTACACCTTC. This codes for CASSQGSIITNYGYTF.

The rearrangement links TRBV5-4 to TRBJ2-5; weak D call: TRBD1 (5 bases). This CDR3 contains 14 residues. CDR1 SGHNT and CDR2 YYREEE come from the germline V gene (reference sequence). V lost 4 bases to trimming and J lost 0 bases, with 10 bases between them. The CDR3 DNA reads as TGTGCCAGCAGCGACGACAGCGACCAAGAGACCCAGTACTTC. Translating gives CASSDDSDQETQYF.

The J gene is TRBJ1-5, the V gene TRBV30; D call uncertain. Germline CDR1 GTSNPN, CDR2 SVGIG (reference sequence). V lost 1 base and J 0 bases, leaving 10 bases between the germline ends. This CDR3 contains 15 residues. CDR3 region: CAWSGLEGSNQPQHF. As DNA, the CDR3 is TGTGCCTGGAGTGGACTGGAAGGTAGCAATCAGCCCCAGCATTTT.

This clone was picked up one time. CDR3 in DNA: TGTGCCTGGAGTGTTCGGCGGGAGGGGAATGAGCAGTTCTTC. This sequence encodes CAWSVRREGNEQFF. This chain joins TRBV30 and TRBJ2-1; 9 positions match TRBD2. CDR3 length equals 14 residues. The V gene's germline CDR1 is GTSNPN and CDR2 SVGIG (reference sequence). Trimming at V came to 0 bases and at J to 7 bases, leaving 4 bases not matched to a gene.

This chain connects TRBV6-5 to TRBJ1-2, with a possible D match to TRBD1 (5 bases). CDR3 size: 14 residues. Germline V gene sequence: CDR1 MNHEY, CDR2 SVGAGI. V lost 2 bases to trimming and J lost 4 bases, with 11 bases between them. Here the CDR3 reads CASSYGAGPYGYTF. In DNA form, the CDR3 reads TGTGCCAGCAGTTACGGGGCCGGGCCCTATGGCTACACCTTC.

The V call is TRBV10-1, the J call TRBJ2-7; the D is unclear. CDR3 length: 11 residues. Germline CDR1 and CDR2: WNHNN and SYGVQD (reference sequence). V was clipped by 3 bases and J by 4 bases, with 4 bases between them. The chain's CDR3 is CASSERYEQYF. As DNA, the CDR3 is TGCGCCAGCAGTGAACGGTACGAGCAGTACTTC.

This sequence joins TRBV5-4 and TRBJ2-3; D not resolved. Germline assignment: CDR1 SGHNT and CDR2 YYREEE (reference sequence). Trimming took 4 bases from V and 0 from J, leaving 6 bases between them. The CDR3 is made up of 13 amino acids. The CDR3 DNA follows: TGTGCCAGCAGCCCGGAGAGCACAGATACGCAGTATTTT. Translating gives CASSPESTDTQYF.

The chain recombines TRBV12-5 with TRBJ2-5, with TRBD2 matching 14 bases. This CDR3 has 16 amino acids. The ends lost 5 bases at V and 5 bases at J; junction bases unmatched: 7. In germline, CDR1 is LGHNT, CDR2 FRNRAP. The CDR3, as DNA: TGTGCTAGTGGTGCCGGACTAGCGGGAGGTATCGAGACCCAGTACTTC. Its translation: CASGAGLAGGIETQYF.

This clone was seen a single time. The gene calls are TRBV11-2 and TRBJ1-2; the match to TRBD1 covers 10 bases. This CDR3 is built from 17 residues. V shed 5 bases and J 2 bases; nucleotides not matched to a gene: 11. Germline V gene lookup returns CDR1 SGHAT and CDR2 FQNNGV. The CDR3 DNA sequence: TGTGCCAGCAGCACCTTTTCCGGGACAGGGGCCAACTATGGCTACACCTTC. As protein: CASSTFSGTGANYGYTF.

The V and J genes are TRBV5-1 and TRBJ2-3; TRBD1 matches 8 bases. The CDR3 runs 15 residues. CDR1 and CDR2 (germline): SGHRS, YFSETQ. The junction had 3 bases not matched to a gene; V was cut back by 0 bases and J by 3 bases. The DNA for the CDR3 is TGCGCCAGCAGCTTGGGGAACAGGGGGACAGATACGCAGTATTTT. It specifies CASSLGNRGTDTQYF. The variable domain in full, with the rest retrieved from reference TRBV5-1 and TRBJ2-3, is KAGVTQTPRYLIKTRGQQVTLSCSPISGHRSVSWYQQTPGQGLQFLFEYFSETQRNKGNFPGRFSGRQFSNSRSEMNVSTLELGDSALYLCASSLGNRGTDTQYFGPGTRLTVL.

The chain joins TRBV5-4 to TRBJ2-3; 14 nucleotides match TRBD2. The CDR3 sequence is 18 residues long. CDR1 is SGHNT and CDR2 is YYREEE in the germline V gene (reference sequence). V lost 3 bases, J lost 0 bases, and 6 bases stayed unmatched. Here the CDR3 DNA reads TGTGCCAGCAGCTCCCAGACTAGCGGGAGGGTGAGCACAGATACGCAGTATTTT. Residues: CASSSQTSGRVSTDTQYF.

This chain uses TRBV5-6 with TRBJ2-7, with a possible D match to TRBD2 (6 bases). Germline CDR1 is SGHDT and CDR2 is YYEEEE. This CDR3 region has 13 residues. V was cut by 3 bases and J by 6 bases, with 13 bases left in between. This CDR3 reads CASSSPQGGEQYV. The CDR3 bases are TGTGCCAGCAGCTCCCCCCAGGGAGGCGAGCAGTACGTC.

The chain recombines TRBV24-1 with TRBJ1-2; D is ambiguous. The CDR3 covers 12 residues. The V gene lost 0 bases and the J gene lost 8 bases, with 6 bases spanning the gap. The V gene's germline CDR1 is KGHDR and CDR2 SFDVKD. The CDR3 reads CATSDLAGGYTF. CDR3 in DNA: TGTGCCACCAGTGATTTGGCCGGGGGCTACACCTTC.

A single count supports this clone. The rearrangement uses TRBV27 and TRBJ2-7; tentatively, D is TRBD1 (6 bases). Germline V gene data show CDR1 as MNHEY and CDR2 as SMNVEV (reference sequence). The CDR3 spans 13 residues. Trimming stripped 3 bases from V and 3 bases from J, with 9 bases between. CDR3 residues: CASSLGAHYEQYV. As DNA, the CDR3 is TGTGCCAGCAGTTTGGGGGCCCACTACGAGCAGTACGTC.

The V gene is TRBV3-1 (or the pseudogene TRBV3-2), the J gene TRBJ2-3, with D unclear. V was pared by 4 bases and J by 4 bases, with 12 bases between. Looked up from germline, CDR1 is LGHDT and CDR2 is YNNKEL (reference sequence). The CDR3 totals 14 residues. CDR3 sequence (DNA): TGTGCCAGCAGCCGGTCCACTTCCTCAGATACGCAGTATTTT. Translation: CASSRSTSSDTQYF.

The chain's CDR3 is CASRRGVTGELFF. CDR3 sequence (DNA): TGTGCCAGCCGGAGGGGAGTCACCGGGGAGCTGTTTTTT. The J gene is TRBJ2-2, the V gene TRBV2, with a tentative D call TRBD2 (6 bases). There are 13 residues in the CDR3. The germline V gene has CDR1 SNHLY and CDR2 FYNNEI. Trimming removed 8 bases at V and 4 bases at J, with 11 bases between.

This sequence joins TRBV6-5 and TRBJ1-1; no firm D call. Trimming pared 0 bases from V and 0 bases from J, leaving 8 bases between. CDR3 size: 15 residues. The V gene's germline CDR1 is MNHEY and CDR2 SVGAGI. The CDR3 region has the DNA TGTGCCAGCAGTTACTCGCACACGATGAACACTGAAGCTTTCTTT. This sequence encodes CASSYSHTMNTEAFF.

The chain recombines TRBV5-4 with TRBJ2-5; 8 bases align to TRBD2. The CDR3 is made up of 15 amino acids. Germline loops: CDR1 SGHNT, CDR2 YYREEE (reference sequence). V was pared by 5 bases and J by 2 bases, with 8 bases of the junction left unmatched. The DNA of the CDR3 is TGTGCCAGCAGTAGGGCGGGGGGAATACAAGAGACCCAGTACTTC. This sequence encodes CASSRAGGIQETQYF.

Written as DNA, the CDR3 is TGTGCCAGCAGCCAATCGTCCGTCGGACTTGTCACAGATACGCAGTATTTT. It yields the protein CASSQSSVGLVTDTQYF. V and J are TRBV4-2 and TRBJ2-3, with D maybe TRBD2 (5 bases). V shed 2 bases and J shed 2 bases, with 17 bases lying between them. The CDR3 covers 17 residues. Germline assignment: CDR1 LGHNA and CDR2 YNFKEQ.

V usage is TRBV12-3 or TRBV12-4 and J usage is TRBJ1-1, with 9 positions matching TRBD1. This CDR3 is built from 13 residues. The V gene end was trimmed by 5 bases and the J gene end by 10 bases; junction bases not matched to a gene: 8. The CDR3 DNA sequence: TGTGCCAGCAGTCCGGGACAGGGAGTTGGAGCTTTCTTT. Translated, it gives CASSPGQGVGAFF.

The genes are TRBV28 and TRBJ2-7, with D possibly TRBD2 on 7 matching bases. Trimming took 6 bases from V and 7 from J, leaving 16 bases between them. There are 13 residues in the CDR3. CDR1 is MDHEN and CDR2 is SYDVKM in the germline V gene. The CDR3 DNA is TGTGCCAGCAGGTCCCCGGGGGGCCGGGAGCAGTACTTC. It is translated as CASRSPGGREQYF. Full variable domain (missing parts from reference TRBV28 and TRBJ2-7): DVKVTQSSRYLVKRTGEKVFLECVQDMDHENMFWYRQDPGLGLRLIYFSYDVKMKEKGDIPEGYSVSREKKERFSLILESASTNQTSMYLCASRSPGGREQYFGPGTRLTVT.

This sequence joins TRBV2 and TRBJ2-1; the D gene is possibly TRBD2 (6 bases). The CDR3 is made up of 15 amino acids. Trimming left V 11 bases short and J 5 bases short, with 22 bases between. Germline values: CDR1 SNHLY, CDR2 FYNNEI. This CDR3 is CASEPAGGGNNEQFF. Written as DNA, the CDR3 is TGTGCCTCAGAGCCGGCCGGGGGTGGGAACAATGAGCAGTTCTTC.

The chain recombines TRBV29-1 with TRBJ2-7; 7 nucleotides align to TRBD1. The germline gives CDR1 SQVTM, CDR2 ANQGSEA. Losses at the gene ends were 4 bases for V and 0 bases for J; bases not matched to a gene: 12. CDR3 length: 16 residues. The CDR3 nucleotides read TGCAGCGTTGTAGGGCAGGTGACAGGGCTCTCCTACGAGCAGTACTTC. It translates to CSVVGQVTGLSYEQYF.

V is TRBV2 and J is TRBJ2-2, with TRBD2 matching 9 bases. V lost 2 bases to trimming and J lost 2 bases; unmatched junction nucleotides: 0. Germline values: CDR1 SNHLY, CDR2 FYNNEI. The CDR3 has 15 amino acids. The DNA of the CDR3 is TGTGCCAGCAGTGAACTAGCGGGAAACACCGGGGAGCTGTTTTTT. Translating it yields CASSELAGNTGELFF.

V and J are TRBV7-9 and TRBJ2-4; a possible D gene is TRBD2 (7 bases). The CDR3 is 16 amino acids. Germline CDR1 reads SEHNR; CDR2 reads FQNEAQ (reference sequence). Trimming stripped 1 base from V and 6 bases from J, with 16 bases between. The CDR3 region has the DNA TGTGCCAGCAGCTTAGACGGGGGGCGAGGGAGAAACATTCAGTACTTC. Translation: CASSLDGGRGRNIQYF.

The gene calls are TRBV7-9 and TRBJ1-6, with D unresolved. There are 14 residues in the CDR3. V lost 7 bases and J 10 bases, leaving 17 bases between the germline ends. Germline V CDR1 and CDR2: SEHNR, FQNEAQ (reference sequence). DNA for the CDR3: TGTGCCAGCACCGCGGGAGAGGGTGCCTCACCCCTCCACTTT. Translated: CASTAGEGASPLHF.